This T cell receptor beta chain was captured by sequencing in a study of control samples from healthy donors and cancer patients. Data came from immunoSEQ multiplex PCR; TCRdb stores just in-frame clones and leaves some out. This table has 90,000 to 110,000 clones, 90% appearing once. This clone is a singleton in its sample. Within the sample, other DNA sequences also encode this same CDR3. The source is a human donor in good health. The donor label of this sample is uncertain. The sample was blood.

The CDR3 reads CASTLTGTNEKLFF. Written as DNA, the CDR3 is TGTGCCAGTACTCTGACAGGGACTAATGAAAAACTGTTTTTT. The chain combines TRBV19 with TRBJ1-4, with TRBD1 matching over 7 bases. With V trimmed by 7 bases and J by 2 bases, 4 bases remained unmatched. The CDR3 runs to 14 residues. From germline, CDR1 is LNHDA and CDR2 SQIVND (reference sequence).